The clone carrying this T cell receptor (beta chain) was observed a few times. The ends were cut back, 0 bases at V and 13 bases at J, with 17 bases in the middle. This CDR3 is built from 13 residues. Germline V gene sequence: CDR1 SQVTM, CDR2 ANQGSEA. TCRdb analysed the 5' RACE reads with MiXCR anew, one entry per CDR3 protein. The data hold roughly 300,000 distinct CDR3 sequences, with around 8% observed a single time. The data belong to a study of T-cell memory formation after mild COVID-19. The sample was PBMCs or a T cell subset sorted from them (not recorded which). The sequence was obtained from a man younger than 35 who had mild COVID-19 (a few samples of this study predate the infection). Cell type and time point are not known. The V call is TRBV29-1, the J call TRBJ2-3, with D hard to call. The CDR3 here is CSVEDSRPSAKYF. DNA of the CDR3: TGCAGCGTTGAAGATTCTAGACCATCCGCAAAGTATTTT.